This TCR beta chain was sequenced during a study of response to subunit inactivated influenza vaccine. TCRdb independently ran MiXCR on the RT-PCR reads; one entry per CDR3 protein. Of hundreds of thousands of distinct CDR3 sequences listed, roughly 8.2% are singletons. This clonotype was observed at least ten times. Its antigen is currently unknown. Study findings and constraints: Researchers suggested that each seasonal influenza vaccination recruits few new T cells.

The germline gives CDR1 SQVTM, CDR2 ANQGSEA. The CDR3 spans 13 residues. Losses at the gene ends were 4 bases for V and 3 bases for J; bases not matched to a gene: 3. The chain combines TRBV29-1 with TRBJ2-7; the match to TRBD2 covers 10 bases. Sequenced material: PBMCs from blood, taken roughly 24 months after vaccination. The TCR comes from a man between 50 and 75 years old who received an inactivated influenza vaccine. For the CDR3, the DNA is TGCAGCGTTGGCCTAGCGGGAGACTACGAGCAGTACTTC. This encodes CSVGLAGDYEQYF.